The T cell receptor beta chain under discussion was sequenced for a study of cytomegalovirus exposure and HLA in healthy donors (dated by TCRdb to 2017 to 2019). Some background on the complete study: In an earlier analysis of some 610 of the donors, less than 350 Gb of sequence data and just under 120 million unique TCR beta sequences from 150 million to 200 million T cells were reported. On average, about 200,000 unique TCR beta nucleotide sequences were sequenced per donor among some 430 genotyped donors of the cohort, with around 19% of those sequences being non-productive. In a later genetic analysis, genome-wide SNP genotypes for about 65% of the 666 donors were used, and that subset was treated as a discovery cohort. An early release covering approximately 600 HLA-typed donors comprised roughly 300 gigabases of sequencing data and tens of millions of unique TCR sequences. A later analysis re-analyzed previously published TCR beta repertoires from roughly 690 donors and added high-resolution HLA genotyping to study TCR occurrence patterns. Using immunosequencing, the study profiled T cell repertoires from 640 or so subjects and related those repertoires to cytomegalovirus serostatus. HLA typing included class I and class II loci at four-digit resolution. The later analysis used no new phenotypic data to find candidate immune exposures, relying instead on TCR beta sequences and their occurrence across donors. To predict cytomegalovirus infection status, the study combined high-throughput TCR immunosequencing, statistical association of individual TCRs with disease status, and machine learning. Five DR-DQ haplotypes were handled as single units for association and clustering, since linkage in the cohort was strong. Typing coverage differed by locus: A, B, C, DRB1 and DQB1 were typed in roughly 620-640 donors, DQA1 in 500 to 550, DPA1 in 600 to 610, and DPB1 in 472. The study aimed to test whether signatures of past pathogen exposure could be identified by cataloging public T cell receptors. Besides the first cohort of approximately 710 subjects, a separate validation cohort made up of roughly 130 different subjects was used. Donor age, sex, ethnicity and CMV serostatus were collected together with the repertoire data. To decide whether each TCR beta V gene segment behaved as functional or pseudogenic, an earlier analysis of some 600 of the donors relied on high-throughput TCR beta sequencing. Of the roughly 410 genotyped donors, 81% were placed in the genetic ancestry cluster associated with self-reported Caucasian donors. Every repertoire in the discovery cohort had been generated on one and the same sequencing platform. Summary of the overall study and its limitations: A later analysis reported that several top co-occurrence clusters appeared linked to parvovirus B19, influenza, CMV and Epstein-Barr virus. When HLA alleles, especially DR and DQ, strongly co-occurred, TCR associations were difficult to assign to individual alleles. At a false discovery rate of 0.05, a later analysis linked roughly 17,000 TCR beta sequences to specific HLA alleles. A later genetic analysis associated a missense DCLRE1C variant with V-gene and J-gene trimming of TCR beta chains, and an independent cohort replicated the association. The study gave a list of some 150 TCR beta chains associated with cytomegalovirus. It was suggested by the authors that the approach could potentially be generalized to other disease states and immunological phenotypes. The sequencing pipeline was judged likely to have produced a cluster of highly shared sequence variants as a technical artifact. Most CMV-associated TCR beta chains appeared to be HLA-restricted in a later analysis, and the HLA associations seemed to be driven largely by CMV exposure. Sequencing depth was assumed to be roughly uniform across donors in the presence/absence analyses, though that assumption may not hold. Three of the identified cytomegalovirus-associated TCR beta chains were confirmed in vitro to be specific for cytomegalovirus antigens. In this cohort, only TCR beta chains were sequenced, and detectable features were limited by the absence of alpha or paired-chain data. Compared with equally common non-associated chains, HLA-associated TCR beta chains in a later analysis were more clonally expanded and had lower generation probabilities. Because some donors lacked HLA typing at each locus, the association tests relied only on the typed subset. Linkage disequilibrium might explain the correlated functional status among segregating V segments, but an unknown experimental factor could not be excluded. For the cohort, immune exposure information was limited to CMV serostatus. In an earlier analysis of a few hundred of the donors, most TCR beta V segments were observed in productive rearrangements about 90% or about 30% of the time, broadly matching IMGT annotations. Across donors, most TCR sequences were observed very rarely, whereas some public TCRs were present in many individuals. A further reported finding was that TCR beta sequences accurately predicted the HLA-A and HLA-B alleles for most subjects in the first cohort. Some IMGT-functional V segments, including TRBV6-2 and TRBV6-3, could not be told apart with the 87-base-pair reads, so those segments were excluded. The classifier was reported to diagnose cytomegalovirus status with high specificity and sensitivity in both the original and validation cohorts. Compared with the approximately 670-donor mean, donors in an Asian-associated ancestry cluster had fewer N-insertions in productive TCRs, according to a later genetic analysis. Because counts were too low, roughly 16 rarely observed V segments, including chromosome 9 orphons, were excluded from the earlier analysis of 587 of the donors. A later analysis found that TCR association rates varied across HLA loci, with DRB1 alleles showing the most associated TCRs and HLA-C alleles the fewest.

Preparation of the library involved the immunoSEQ multiplex PCR assay. A mixture of 60 forward primers for TCR Vbeta segments and 13 reverse primers for TCR Jbeta segments was used in the multiplex PCR. A multiplex PCR assay on genomic DNA amplified the CDR3 region of rearranged TCR beta genes. Amplified TCR beta libraries were sequenced as 87-base-pair reads on the Illumina HiSeq System. The original methods were these. A later analysis tallied 75 million to 85 million unique TCR beta chains across the 550 to 850 repertoires, and about 10 million of those chains were shared by two or more donors. Raw reads were error-corrected and collapsed into unique sequences with a nearest-neighbor algorithm that merged closely related sequences to remove PCR and sequencing errors. To assign V, D and J gene segments, CDR3 sequences were aligned to IMGT reference sequences. For a sequence to be retained, a match of at least six nucleotides was required to both a V gene segment and a J gene segment. Rearrangements were classified as productive when the CDR3 lacked stop codons and remained in frame with V and J, and all other rearrangements were classified as non-productive. CDR3 was defined by IMGT convention, running from the second conserved V-encoded cysteine to the conserved J-encoded phenylalanine. In an earlier analysis of roughly 580 of the donors, sequences lacking an unambiguous match to a single V gene segment were excluded. An earlier analysis of about 600 of the donors called V segments functional above 56.7% productive rearrangements and segregating when the between-donor standard deviation exceeded 5%. A statistical classification framework was built for diagnosing cytomegalovirus status from the catalog of TCR beta chain sequences. In a later analysis, TCR nucleotide sequences were compared against IMGT/GENE-DB human TR gene sequences so that V and J genes could be assigned. The TCRdist pipeline was used in a later analysis to assign CDR3 sequences and most-parsimonious VDJ recombination scenarios. In a later analysis, each TCR beta chain was defined by its CDR3 amino acid sequence together with its V-gene family, and reads lacking a unique V-gene family were excluded. A later analysis removed several hundred highly shared, low-generation-probability nucleotide sequences to deal with suspected cross-contamination and a sequencing artifact. For each public chain, a later analysis derived a clonal expansion index from normalized ranks of inferred template counts within each repertoire. Generation probabilities in a later analysis came from a VDJ recombination model fitted to out-of-frame rearrangements, and those results were checked against IGoR. Hypergeometric tests were used in a later analysis to score TCR-TCR, TCR-HLA and TCR-CMV co-occurrence, with a repertoire-size bias correction applied to the TCR pairs. A later analysis estimated false discovery rates by permuting HLA or CMV assignments 20 times. A later analysis grouped co-occurring TCRs with DBSCAN, adding TCRdist sequence similarity when clustering within HLA-allele-positive subsets. Repertoires with fewer than 30,000 or more than 120,000 public chains, plus five repertoires with anomalous nucleotide sharing, were excluded from co-occurrence clustering. TCRdb retrieved this table from immuneACCESS and kept in-frame rearrangements only. Not all clones are present; in checked studies, unresolved V genes account for under half, and no reason is known for the remainder. That table supplies the V and J calls and clone size; D and trimming were determined from the DNA. This sample gives roughly 110,000 clones in total; around 77% of them show up just once. The ten largest clones represent approximately 5% of the sample.

From a lookup of the germline V gene, CDR1 and CDR2 are SGHRS and YFSETQ. The CDR3 has 15 amino acids, counting the end cysteine and phenylalanine. The only DNA kept is the CDR3, 45 bases in frame from the first base. V trim: 2 bases; J trim: 0 bases; unmatched bases: 3. Of note for this clone: Its cognate antigen has yet to be identified. Base qualities are not recorded, but no much larger clone differs from it by a single base.

The cohort consisted of 600 to 750 healthy bone marrow donors. All cohort members were sampled while nominally healthy, although unrecorded immune exposures were likely present. The donor tested CMV seropositive and was one of the 289 seropositive cohort members. Every donor gave a peripheral blood sample, and the peripheral blood mononuclear cells from that sample were used for TCR beta sequencing. Genomic DNA was extracted from the blood cell samples with the Qiagen DNeasy Blood Extraction Kit. The chain is assembled from TRBV5-1 and TRBJ1-1, and TRBD1 aligns with 8 junction nucleotides. The sequenced sample consisted of PBMCs. The receptor was derived from a woman aged 30 to 39 in good health and CMV-seropositive. The nucleotide sequence reads as follows: TGCGCCAGCAGCTTAACAGGGGGATTGAACACTGAAGCTTTCTTT. This is translated as CASSLTGGLNTEAFF.